This TCR beta chain was recovered during a study of OX40 agonist ivuxolimab in advanced cancers. As for the study in general: Mean age about 60 years, range roughly 20 to 85; approximately 80% male. Findings and caveats of the study: Normalized T-cell clonal expansion was also low in some nonresponders.

TCRdb's copy holds only in-frame clones and misses some; the assay was immunoSEQ multiplex PCR. The sample lists about 18,000 clones, roughly 87% seen once, with more than 40% in the top ten. This CDR3 region has 14 residues. Germline V lookup: CDR1 SNHLY, CDR2 FYNNEI. The junction had 11 bases not matched to a gene; V was cut back by 11 bases and J by 4 bases. Of note for this clone: Its antigen remains unknown.

This receptor was obtained from an adult with an advanced solid tumor such as melanoma, head and neck, liver or kidney cancer. This material consisted of CD4+ or CD8+ T cells sorted from blood, taken in a trial of the OX40 agonist ivuxolimab. J is TRBJ1-2 and V is TRBV2; 9 bases fit TRBD1. The CDR3 loop reads CAHLGTGITYGYTF. CDR3 in DNA: TGTGCCCACCTGGGGACAGGGATTACCTATGGCTACACCTTC.